These 22 T cell receptor beta chains were all obtained from the same sample, sequenced in a study of Ad26.COV2.S vaccination and SARS-CoV-2 variants. The assay was immunoSEQ multiplex PCR, and TCRdb's table has in-frame clones only and misses some. Of about half a million clones listed, roughly 87% are singletons. Treatment specified: 15 to 20 received Ad26.COV2.S at low or high dose, single or two shots; roughly five received placebo; per-sample allocation not given. The samples date from day 63 after the first vaccine or placebo injection. The sample was peripheral blood, taken in a trial of Ad26.COV2.S vaccine versus placebo. All receptors come from a person aged 18 to 65 who received the Ad26.COV2.S COVID-19 vaccine or a placebo.

This chain uses TRBV18 with TRBJ2-7, with D uncertain. The V end lost 3 bases, the J end lost 2 bases, and 8 bases lay between the germline ends. Per germline, CDR1 KGHSH and CDR2 LQKENI. The CDR3 loop spans 13 amino acids. For the CDR3, the DNA is TGTGCCAGCTCACCGGCCAGCGCCTACGAGCAGTACTTC. Amino acids: CASSPASAYEQYF.

The chain recombines TRBV29-1 with TRBJ2-3; D tentatively reads TRBD1 or TRBD2 (5 bases each). V lost 5 bases to trimming and J lost 0 bases, with 9 bases between them. The germline gives CDR1 SQVTM, CDR2 ANQGSEA. CDR3 length: 13 residues. The CDR3 nucleotides are TGCAGCGTTTGGGACCGAAGCACAGATACGCAGTATTTT. As protein: CSVWDRSTDTQYF.

A single count supports this clone. The J gene is TRBJ1-2, the V gene TRBV4-1, with a weak D call TRBD1 (5 bases). Germline V gene data show CDR1 as MGHRA and CDR2 as YSYEKL. The CDR3 is 16 amino acids. Trimming shortened V by 2 bases and J by 6 bases, and 19 bases separated the two germline ends. The CDR3 nucleotides are TGCGCCAGCAGCCAAACTCGGGGGGATCCGCAACATGGCTACACCTTC. Translation gives CASSQTRGDPQHGYTF.

The count of this clone is one. J is TRBJ1-3 and V is TRBV7-9, with 8 bases lining up with TRBD1. Losses at the gene ends were 2 bases for V and 0 bases for J; bases not matched to a gene: 12. The CDR3 totals 19 residues. CDR1 is SEHNR and CDR2 is FQNEAQ in the germline V gene (reference sequence). CDR3 protein: CASSLRPRGRVDSGNTIYF. The DNA for the CDR3 is TGTGCCAGCAGCTTAAGACCCAGGGGGCGAGTGGACTCTGGAAACACCATATATTTT.

Details on this clone: Compared with germline, one end of the junction differs, possibly owing to a read error. V gene TRBV5-1 combines with J gene TRBJ1-1; TRBD1 matches 9 bases. The CDR3 totals 15 residues. From germline, CDR1 is SGHRS and CDR2 YFSETQ. In nucleotides, the CDR3 is TGCGCCAGCAGCACCTGGACAGGGGTGAAGACTGAAGCTTTCTTT. Its protein is CASSTWTGVKTEAFF. The full variable domain, completed using reference TRBV5-1 and TRBJ1-1, is KAGVTQTPRYLIKTRGQQVTLSCSPISGHRSVSWYQQTPGQGLQFLFEYFSETQRNKGNFPGRFSGRQFSNSRSEMNVSTLELGDSALYLCASSTWTGVKTEAFFGQGTRLTVV.

This clone was observed a handful of times. The rearrangement uses TRBV28 and TRBJ2-2; D is ambiguous. The CDR3 sequence is 14 residues long. Germline CDR1 and CDR2: MDHEN and SYDVKM. Trimming took off 3 bases at V and 6 bases at J, with 11 bases between the two ends. CDR3 residues: CASSLAWSPGELFF. The CDR3 nucleotides are TGTGCCAGCAGTTTGGCATGGAGTCCCGGGGAGCTGTTTTTT. Full variable domain (rest looked up from reference TRBV28 and TRBJ2-2): DVKVTQSSRYLVKRTGEKVFLECVQDMDHENMFWYRQDPGLGLRLIYFSYDVKMKEKGDIPEGYSVSREKKERFSLILESASTNQTSMYLCASSLAWSPGELFFGEGSRLTVL.

The chain uses TRBV3-1 (or the pseudogene TRBV3-2) and TRBJ2-7; TRBD2 matches 8 bases. Germline loops: CDR1 LGHDT, CDR2 YNNKEL (reference sequence). The CDR3 loop spans 15 amino acids. Losses at the gene ends were 2 bases for V and 2 bases for J; bases not matched to a gene: 5. In DNA form, the CDR3 reads TGTGCCAGCAGCCAACCGGCGGGACTAGCCTACGAGCAGTACTTC. Its protein is CASSQPAGLAYEQYF.

V and J are TRBV6-5 and TRBJ2-3; D is tentatively TRBD1 or TRBD2 (5 bases each). The V gene's germline CDR1 is MNHEY and CDR2 SVGAGI. Between the trimmed V and J ends, which lost 6 bases and 6 bases, there was a span of 13 bases. The CDR3 runs 13 residues. CDR3 sequence: CASRPGASDTQYF. DNA for the CDR3: TGTGCCAGCAGGCCCGGGGCCTCGGATACGCAGTATTTT.

The V and J genes are TRBV27 and TRBJ2-3; D perhaps matches TRBD2 (7 bases). CDR3 length: 19 amino acids. With 3 bases removed from V and 2 bases from J, the gap between germline ends came to 24 bases. In germline, CDR1 is MNHEY, CDR2 SMNVEV (reference sequence). CDR3 sequence (DNA): TGTGCCAGCAGTTTTGTCGGGGGGCCGCGAGCGGGATCCACAGATACGCAGTATTTT. This codes for CASSFVGGPRAGSTDTQYF.

This rearrangement joins TRBV18 to TRBJ1-1; D may be TRBD1 (5 bases). Deletions cut 2 bases from V and 1 base from J, with 11 bases between. From germline, CDR1 is KGHSH and CDR2 LQKENI. This CDR3 comprises 15 residues. CDR3 sequence reads: CASSPSVTGNTEAFF. The CDR3 region has the DNA TGTGCCAGCTCACCATCGGTAACAGGGAACACTGAAGCTTTCTTT.

The chain is built from TRBV5-1 and TRBJ2-1; 9 nucleotides align to TRBD1. The CDR3 is made up of 16 amino acids. Trimming at V came to 0 bases and at J to 7 bases, leaving 8 bases not matched to a gene. Germline CDR1 reads SGHRS; CDR2 reads YFSETQ. CDR3 protein: CASSLAGTGTWNEQFF. Written as DNA, the CDR3 is TGCGCCAGCAGCTTGGCCGGGACAGGGACTTGGAATGAGCAGTTCTTC.

This clone was detected only once. This rearrangement joins TRBV2 to TRBJ2-2; D is unresolved. CDR3 length: 12 residues. Per the germline V gene, CDR1 is SNHLY and CDR2 is FYNNEI. Trimming took off 5 bases at V and 5 bases at J, with 6 bases between the two ends. CDR3 sequence (DNA): TGTGCCAGCAGTCAGGTTACCGGGGAGCTGTTTTTT. Amino acid sequence: CASSQVTGELFF.

The genes are TRBV19 and TRBJ2-7; TRBD1 agrees at 10 bases. There are 13 residues in the CDR3. After removal of 5 bases from V and 3 bases from J, the junction contained 1 base not matched to a gene. Germline CDR1 and CDR2: LNHDA and SQIVND (reference sequence). CDR3 DNA sequence: TGTGCCAGTAGTTGGACAGGGGGCTACGAGCAGTACTTC. The encoded protein is CASSWTGGYEQYF.

A remark on this clone: Other DNA sequences from this sample encode an identical CDR3 as well. V usage is TRBV7-2 and J usage is TRBJ2-7; D ambiguous. The CDR3 has 13 amino acids. The V gene lost 0 bases and the J gene lost 2 bases, with 5 bases spanning the gap. From germline, CDR1 is SGHTA and CDR2 FQGNSA. The CDR3 nucleotides read TGTGCCAGCAGCTTAGCTAATCCCTACGAGCAGTACTTC. Its translation is CASSLANPYEQYF.

The rearrangement joins TRBV19 to TRBJ2-1; D gene uncertain. CDR1 and CDR2 from the germline V gene are LNHDA and SQIVND (reference sequence). V was pared by 4 bases and J by 11 bases, with 18 bases between. This CDR3 is built from 14 residues. CDR3 coding DNA: TGTGCCAGTAGTACCCTTTCGGACCCCCCGAAGCAGTTCTTC. Translated: CASSTLSDPPKQFF.

V gene TRBV5-1 combines with J gene TRBJ2-7; tentatively, D is TRBD2 (6 bases). Looked up from germline, CDR1 is SGHRS and CDR2 is YFSETQ. CDR3 size: 14 residues. V lost 0 bases and J lost 3, with 10 bases in between. The chain's CDR3 is CASSLDRRGYEQYF. The CDR3 bases are TGCGCCAGCAGCTTGGACCGGAGGGGCTACGAGCAGTACTTC.

This chain joins TRBV14 and TRBJ2-1; 10 positions agree with TRBD1. The V segment lost 0 bases and the J segment 8 bases; nucleotides outside the gene matches: 10. Germline values: CDR1 SGHDN, CDR2 FVKESK. This CDR3 is built from 17 residues. The CDR3 region is CASSQDLIRDRGHEQFF. CDR3 nucleotides: TGTGCCAGCAGCCAAGATCTAATCCGGGACAGGGGTCATGAGCAGTTCTTC.

The CDR3 reads CASSPGQGQAEAFF. The CDR3 DNA is TGTGCCAGTAGCCCCGGACAGGGGCAGGCTGAAGCTTTCTTT. The V call is TRBV19, the J call TRBJ1-1; 9 nucleotides align to TRBD1. The germline V gene has CDR1 LNHDA and CDR2 SQIVND (reference sequence). After removal of 6 bases from V and 6 bases from J, the junction contained 8 bases not matched to a gene. The CDR3 contains 14 residues.

The chain is built from TRBV6-5 and TRBJ2-7, with 9 nucleotides matching TRBD1. The germline gives CDR1 MNHEY, CDR2 SVGAGI. The CDR3 spans 15 residues. V shed 6 bases and J 0 bases; nucleotides not matched to a gene: 6. CDR3 nucleotides: TGTGCCAGCAGAACCGGACAGGGGAACTCCTACGAGCAGTACTTC. This encodes CASRTGQGNSYEQYF.

This chain uses TRBV13 with TRBJ2-7, with a weak D call TRBD2 (6 bases). Per germline, CDR1 PRHDT and CDR2 FYEKMQ (reference sequence). The CDR3 has 14 amino acids. Deletions cut 3 bases from V and 2 bases from J, with 11 bases between. DNA of the CDR3: TGTGCCAGCAGCTTGGGGAGGCCAACCTACGAGCAGTACTTC. Translated: CASSLGRPTYEQYF.

The chain links TRBV3-1 (or the pseudogene TRBV3-2) to TRBJ1-1; 7 bases fit TRBD1. There are 16 residues in the CDR3. The V and J ends lost 0 bases and 1 base, in that order; junction bases with no gene match: 5. The germline CDR1 and CDR2 sequences are LGHDT and YNNKEL (reference sequence). CDR3: CASSQERTGRNTEAFF. The CDR3 DNA reads TGTGCCAGCAGCCAAGAACGGACAGGCCGGAACACTGAAGCTTTCTTT.

The chain has TRBV30 and TRBJ1-5; D gene ambiguous. CDR1 and CDR2 from the germline V gene are GTSNPN and SVGIG (reference sequence). V was trimmed by 1 base and J by 7 bases, leaving 14 bases between them. This CDR3 comprises 14 residues. CDR3 amino acids: CAWSDGSQGQPQHF. CDR3 in DNA: TGTGCCTGGAGTGACGGCTCCCAAGGACAGCCCCAGCATTTT.